This T cell receptor (beta chain) was identified in a study of blood T cell repertoires in COVID-19. Trimming removed 1 base from V and 0 bases from J, with 9 bases in between. The CDR3 contains 15 residues. Germline V lookup: CDR1 SEHNR, CDR2 FQNEAQ (reference sequence). Clones were read by immunoSEQ multiplex PCR, and TCRdb kept only the in-frame ones, dropping some. The data hold 150,000 or so clones, with more than 80% observed a single time. This chain links TRBV7-9 with TRBJ1-2; D remains ambiguous. The TCR was taken from a man aged 18 to 30 with COVID-19, enrolled during active disease. The sequenced material came from peripheral blood. DNA for the CDR3: TGTGCCAGCAGCTTAGGAGGCAGTTCTAACTATGGCTACACCTTC. Translation: CASSLGGSSNYGYTF.